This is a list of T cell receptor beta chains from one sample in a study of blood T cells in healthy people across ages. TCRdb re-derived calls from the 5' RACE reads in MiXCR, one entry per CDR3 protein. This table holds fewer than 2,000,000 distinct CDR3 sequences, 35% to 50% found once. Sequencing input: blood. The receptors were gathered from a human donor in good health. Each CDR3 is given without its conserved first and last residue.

CDR3aa: SARDQSPGIQY
v_gene: TRBV20-1

CDR3aa: SASHSDSNYGYT
v_gene: TRBV20-1

CDR3aa: ASRYEPVHGYT
v_gene: TRBV6-2/TRBV6-3

CDR3aa: ASSSVRGRGGRDTQY
v_gene: TRBV7-9

CDR3aa: ATSTGALYEQY
v_gene: TRBV24-1

CDR3aa: ASSFQSDGYEQY
v_gene: TRBV5-1

CDR3aa: ASSFSEISIRY
v_gene: TRBV7-2

CDR3aa: SASGGACYYEQF
v_gene: TRBV20-1

CDR3aa: ASSYQVAGELF
v_gene: TRBV6-5

CDR3aa: SASGGQVLYEQY
v_gene: TRBV20-1

CDR3aa: ASSTMTETYEQY
v_gene: TRBV12-3/TRBV12-4

CDR3aa: ASSSGGYTDTQY
v_gene: TRBV5-1

CDR3aa: ASSLGASNTDTQY
v_gene: TRBV7-3

CDR3aa: ATSRAGGAYNEQF
v_gene: TRBV15

CDR3aa: ASSFYFSGANVLT
v_gene: TRBV7-2

CDR3aa: ASSERPNYGYT
v_gene: TRBV6-1

CDR3aa: ASSLGRHHSTDTQY
v_gene: TRBV28

CDR3aa: ASSFNPRTPASAEQF
v_gene: TRBV12-3/TRBV12-4

CDR3aa: SASNGGLGTEAF
v_gene: TRBV20-1

CDR3aa: SAHSSRFYNSPLH
v_gene: TRBV20-1

CDR3aa: ASSLVSGGAQVHEQY
v_gene: TRBV5-1

CDR3aa: ASSLAGAQQYEQY
v_gene: TRBV7-2

CDR3aa: SARDLRGGITDTQY
v_gene: TRBV20-1

CDR3aa: ATRDRGNTEAF
v_gene: TRBV12-3/TRBV12-4

CDR3aa: AWARLADYNEQF
v_gene: TRBV30

CDR3aa: ASGPGQGQETQY
v_gene: TRBV12-5

CDR3aa: ASSQADGNSPLH
v_gene: TRBV3-1

CDR3aa: ASSYSPRDRGDEQY
v_gene: TRBV6-5

CDR3aa: ASSHHGYYEQY
v_gene: TRBV6-2/TRBV6-3

CDR3aa: ASSQVSPPGDEQY
v_gene: TRBV4-1

CDR3aa: ASSPRGGTTQETQY
v_gene: TRBV7-9

CDR3aa: ASSQVQLAGGPGETQY
v_gene: TRBV4-1

CDR3aa: ASSQDLGGPQH
v_gene: TRBV4-1

CDR3aa: ATSRDRGLGGNTIY
v_gene: TRBV15

CDR3aa: ASSLVGPSAGEQF
v_gene: TRBV5-1

CDR3aa: SVVVTGFSSYNEQF
v_gene: TRBV29-1

CDR3aa: ASSLRERNQPQH
v_gene: TRBV28

CDR3aa: SVRPQGKFGNEQF
v_gene: TRBV29-1

CDR3aa: ATSPSGEGFQPQH
v_gene: TRBV24-1

CDR3aa: ANSLARGGAADTQY
v_gene: TRBV7-8

CDR3aa: ASSQAHTVAGYT
v_gene: TRBV5-1

CDR3aa: ASSELGTVLSYEQY
v_gene: TRBV10-2

CDR3aa: ASRDGPPRPQH
v_gene: TRBV6-1

CDR3aa: SVYTGGGTTEAF
v_gene: TRBV29-1

CDR3aa: ASSLLDPGANVLT
v_gene: TRBV11-1

CDR3aa: ASTYEGFGLAGGTDTQY
v_gene: TRBV6-1

CDR3aa: ASRETGTSGSLY
v_gene: TRBV27

CDR3aa: ASRSSWESYEQY
v_gene: TRBV6-5

CDR3aa: ASGFDLPGVDYGYT
v_gene: TRBV12-5

CDR3aa: ASSQGPTHGGPTYEQY
v_gene: TRBV4-1

CDR3aa: ASSYEGLSYEQY
v_gene: TRBV6-5